This T cell receptor (beta chain) derives from a study of cytomegalovirus exposure and HLA in healthy donors. Donors sampled were nominally healthy, though unrecorded immune exposures were likely. Primers for the PCR totalled 60 Vbeta and 13 Jbeta. Method: immunoSEQ multiplex PCR; TCRdb's copy keeps in-frame clones and lacks some. The sample lists about 120,000 clones, 75% to 90% seen once, with more than 1.5% in the top ten. With 3 bases clipped from V and 8 bases from J, the junction kept 9 bases outside the gene matches. This CDR3 is built from 15 residues. Germline V lookup: CDR1 MDHEN, CDR2 SYDVKM.

The clonotype originates from a man aged 35-49 years in good health and CMV-seronegative. The rearrangement uses TRBV28 and TRBJ1-2; 10 bases agree with TRBD1. Material for sequencing was PBMCs. The CDR3 DNA is TGTGCCAGCAGTTTGTCCGGGACAGGGGCGCGGGGCTACACCTTC. It yields the protein CASSLSGTGARGYTF.